This entry is about one T cell receptor (beta chain). What it recognizes is unknown. This record comes from a study of long-term antiretroviral therapy in people with HIV. Germline trimming cut 3 bases from V and 4 bases from J; bases unmatched to any gene: 3. The germline V gene has CDR1 MGHRA and CDR2 YSYEKL. The CDR3 extends over 13 amino acids. At the survey level, the v3.0 immunoSEQ assay was run. Researchers set sequencing to target about 35,000-55,000 T-cell genomes per sample. Data came from immunoSEQ multiplex PCR; TCRdb stores just in-frame clones and leaves some out. This sample has thousands of clones, with around 79% found just once. Findings and limits, study-wide: In HIV, the repertoires covered a tighter span of CDR3 lengths than in controls.

This sequence originates from a man aged 40-50 years with HIV. The material sequenced was unsorted PBMCs, taken 0.1 years after starting antiretroviral therapy. The chain employs TRBV4-1 and TRBJ2-7; TRBD2 aligns across 7 bases. CDR3 loop: CASSQTSSYEQYF. The CDR3 DNA reads as TGCGCCAGCAGCCAGACTAGCAGTTACGAGCAGTACTTC.